This T cell receptor beta chain came from a study of blood T cell repertoires in COVID-19. Study context: Specimens from acute and convalescent COVID-19 originated in the United States, Italy and Spain. Nucleic acid was either cDNA or gDNA, and it came from T cells, B-cell-depleted T cells, or PBMCs.

As handled by the study authors: Amplifying reference gene primers gave estimates of nucleated cell counts. Using immunoSEQ multiplex PCR, the repertoire was profiled, and TCRdb retains in-frame clones only, with some absent. V, J and clone size are those of that table, while D and trimming were read from the DNA. The sample contains around 340,000 clones, around four fifths of which appear only once. This TCR came from a young man with active or convalescent COVID-19. Sequences were obtained from peripheral blood.

The CDR3 DNA is TGTGCCAGCTCCACCGAGCACAGGGTCGAGAACACTGAAGCTTTCTTT. Its protein is CASSTEHRVENTEAFF. This chain joins TRBV2 and TRBJ1-1, with D possibly matching TRBD1 (6 bases). Trimming stripped 8 bases from V and 1 base from J, with 20 bases between. CDR1 is SNHLY and CDR2 is FYNNEI in the germline V gene. The CDR3 runs 16 residues.